The rows below give T cell receptor beta chains drawn from one sample of a study of CD8+ T cells in alopecia areata. Sequenced by immunoSEQ multiplex PCR; TCRdb stores in-frame clones only, minus some. This table holds about 200,000 clones, about 53% found once. The starting material was CD4+ T cells sorted from blood, obtained at week 0. The receptors were gathered from a human donor with alopecia areata. Both conserved end residues are part of each CDR3. Fields, in order: J gene, V gene, CDR3 protein.

TRBJ2-1	TRBV2	CASRSPLAGVYNEQFF
TRBJ1-1	TRBV7-2	CASSFRRGLRNTEAFF
TRBJ1-5	TRBV2	CASSKDRAESATQPQHF
TRBJ2-3	TRBV27	CASSRAGWGRDTQYF
.	TRBV4-1	CASSKGQVAMGDEQYF
TRBJ2-5	TRBV5-6	CASSIRQGHRETQYF
TRBJ1-5	TRBV29-1	CSDGQGVSNQPQHF
TRBJ1-5	TRBV5-6	CASSPYRGLTNQPQHF
TRBJ1-2	TRBV7-9	CASSAMSGTGYGYTF
TRBJ1-1	TRBV7-9	CASSLGEQSAEAFF
TRBJ1-2	TRBV7-2	CASSLWDSNYGYTF
TRBJ1-2	TRBV14	CASSQTTGGYTF
TRBJ1-1	TRBV7-8	CASSAFTANTEAFF
TRBJ2-7	TRBV29-1	CSVMGLAAYEQYF
TRBJ2-2	TRBV2	CASSPGYGTGELFF
TRBJ2-4	TRBV9	CASGQSLAKNIQYF
TRBJ1-1	TRBV4-1	CASSYSPAGKGTEAFF
TRBJ2-3	TRBV10-1	CASSDHRATDTQYF
TRBJ2-3	TRBV7-9	CASSTGSDTQYF
TRBJ1-5	TRBV6-6	CASSYGPGPYNQPQHF
TRBJ1-2	TRBV7-2	CASSQERRTGYTF
TRBJ2-7	TRBV27	CASRLDGGDSYEQYF
TRBJ2-3	TRBV29-1	CSVDDPAGGSDTQYF
TRBJ2-1	TRBV28	CASSFNRGRNEQFF
TRBJ2-2	TRBV2	CASRGDRGNTGELFF
TRBJ2-3	TRBV4-1	CASSQDLSSTDTQYF
TRBJ1-2	TRBV7-3	CASSLMVRKDYGYTF